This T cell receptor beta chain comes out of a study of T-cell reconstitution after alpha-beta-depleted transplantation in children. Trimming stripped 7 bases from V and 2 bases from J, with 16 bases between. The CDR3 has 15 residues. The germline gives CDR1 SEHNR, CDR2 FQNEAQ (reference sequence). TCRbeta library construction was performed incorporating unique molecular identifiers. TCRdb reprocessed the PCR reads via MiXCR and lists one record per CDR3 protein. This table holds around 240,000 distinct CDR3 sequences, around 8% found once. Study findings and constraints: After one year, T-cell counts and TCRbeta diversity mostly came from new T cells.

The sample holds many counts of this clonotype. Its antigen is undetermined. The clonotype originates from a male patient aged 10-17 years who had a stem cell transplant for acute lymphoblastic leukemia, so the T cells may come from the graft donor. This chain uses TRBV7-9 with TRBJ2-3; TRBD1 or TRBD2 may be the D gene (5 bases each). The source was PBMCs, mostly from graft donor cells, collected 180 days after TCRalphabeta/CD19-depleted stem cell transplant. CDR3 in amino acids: CASIPRDRSTDTQYF. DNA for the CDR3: TGTGCCAGCATCCCTCGGGACCGATCCACAGATACGCAGTATTTT.